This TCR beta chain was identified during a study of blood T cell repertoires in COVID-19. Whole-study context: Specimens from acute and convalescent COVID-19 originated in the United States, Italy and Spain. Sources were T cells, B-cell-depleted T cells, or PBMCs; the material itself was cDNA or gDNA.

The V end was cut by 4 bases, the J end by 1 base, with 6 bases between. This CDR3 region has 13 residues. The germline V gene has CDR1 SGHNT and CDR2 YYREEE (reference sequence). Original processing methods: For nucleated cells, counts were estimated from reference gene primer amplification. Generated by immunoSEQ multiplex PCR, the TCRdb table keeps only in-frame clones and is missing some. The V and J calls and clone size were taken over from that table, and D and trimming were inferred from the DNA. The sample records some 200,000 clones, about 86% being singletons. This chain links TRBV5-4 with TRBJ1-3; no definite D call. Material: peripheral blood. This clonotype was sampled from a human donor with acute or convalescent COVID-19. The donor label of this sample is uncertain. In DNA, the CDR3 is TGTGCCAGCAGCCTGTCTTCTGGAAACACCATATATTTT. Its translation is CASSLSSGNTIYF.